What follows describes a single T cell receptor (beta chain). What this receptor recognizes is not known. This entry comes from a study of control samples from healthy donors and cancer patients (dated by TCRdb to about 2020). Receptors were amplified or captured by the immunoSEQ multiplex PCR assay. TCRdb re-hosts the immuneACCESS table, in-frame sequences only. Its copies lack some clones; in the studies checked, an unresolved V gene accounts for under half of them, and the cause for the rest is not known. The sample table includes about 200,000 clones. The ten largest clonotypes hold approximately 2.2% of the sample. CDR1 and CDR2, per the germline V gene, are SGHTA and FQGNSA. V was cut back by 5 bases and J by 2 bases, leaving a gap of 5 bases between them. From cysteine to phenylalanine, the CDR3 is 12 amino acids long. Here the CDR3 DNA is all that survives: 36 bases in frame from base 1.

The rearranged chain carries TRBV7-2 and TRBJ2-3; no D gene call is confident. Sequenced: blood. This receptor was identified in a woman aged 25 to 39 in good health. The CDR3 sequence is CASSTITDTQYF. The nucleotides read TGTGCCAGCAGCACCATCACAGATACGCAGTATTTT.